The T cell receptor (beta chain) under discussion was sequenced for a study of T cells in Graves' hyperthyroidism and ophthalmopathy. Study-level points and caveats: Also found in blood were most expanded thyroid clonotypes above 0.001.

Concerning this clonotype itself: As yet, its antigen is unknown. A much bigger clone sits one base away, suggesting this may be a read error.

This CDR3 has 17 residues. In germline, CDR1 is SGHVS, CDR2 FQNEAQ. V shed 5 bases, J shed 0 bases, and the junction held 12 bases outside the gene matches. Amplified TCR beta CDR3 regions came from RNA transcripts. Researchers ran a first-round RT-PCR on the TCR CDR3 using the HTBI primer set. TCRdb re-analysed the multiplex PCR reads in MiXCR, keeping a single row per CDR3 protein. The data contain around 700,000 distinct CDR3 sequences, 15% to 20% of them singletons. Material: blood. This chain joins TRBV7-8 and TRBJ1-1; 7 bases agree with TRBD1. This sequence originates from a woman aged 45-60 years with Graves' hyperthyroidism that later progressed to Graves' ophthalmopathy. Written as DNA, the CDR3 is TGTGCCAGCAGCGAAGCGGTGGGACAGACTTTGAACACTGAAGCTTTCTTT. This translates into CASSEAVGQTLNTEAFF.